This T cell receptor (beta chain) was recovered during a study of blood T cell repertoires in COVID-19. The V end lost 3 bases, the J end lost 11 bases, and 16 bases lay between the germline ends. The CDR3 runs to 13 residues. Looked up from germline, CDR1 is MGHDK and CDR2 is SYGVNS. This table comes from immunoSEQ multiplex PCR, and its TCRdb copy is limited to in-frame clones, with some not included. The table shows some 130,000 clones, with about 70% occurring only once. What was sequenced was peripheral blood. This receptor was identified in a woman aged 70-85 years with acute or convalescent COVID-19. The chain is built from TRBV25-1 and TRBJ1-1; D unclear. The DNA of the CDR3 is TGTGCCAGCAGTGACGGCGTTGTCACCGGGGCTTTCTTT. Translating it yields CASSDGVVTGAFF. The entire variable domain, with the rest obtained from reference TRBV25-1 and TRBJ1-1, is as follows: EADIYQTPRYLVIGTGKKITLECSQTMGHDKMYWYQQDPGMELHLIHYSYGVNSTEKGDLSSESTVSRIRTEHFPLTLESARPSHTSQYLCASSDGVVTGAFFGQGTRLTVV.